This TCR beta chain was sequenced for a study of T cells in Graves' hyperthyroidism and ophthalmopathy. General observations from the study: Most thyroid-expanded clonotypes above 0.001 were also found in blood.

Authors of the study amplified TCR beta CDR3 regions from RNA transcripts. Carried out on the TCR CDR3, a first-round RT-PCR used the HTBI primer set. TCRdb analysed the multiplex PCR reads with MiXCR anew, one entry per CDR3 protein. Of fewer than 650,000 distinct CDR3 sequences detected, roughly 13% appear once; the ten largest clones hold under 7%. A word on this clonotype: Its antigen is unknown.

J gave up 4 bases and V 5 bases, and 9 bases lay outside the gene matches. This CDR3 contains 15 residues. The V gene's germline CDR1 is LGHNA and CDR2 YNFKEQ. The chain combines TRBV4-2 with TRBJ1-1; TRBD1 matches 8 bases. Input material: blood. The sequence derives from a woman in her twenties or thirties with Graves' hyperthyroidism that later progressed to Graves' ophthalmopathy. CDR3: CASSSSEDRVTEAFF. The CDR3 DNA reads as TGTGCCAGCAGCTCCTCGGAGGACAGGGTCACTGAAGCTTTCTTT.